The entry below describes one TCR beta chain. How the authors handled the data: Amplification with reference gene primers provided the estimates of nucleated cell counts. Assay: immunoSEQ multiplex PCR; the TCRdb copy retains only in-frame clones and omits some. That table is the source of V, J and clone size, and D and trimming were worked out from the DNA. The data contain about 220,000 clones, 90% of them singletons. This sample is drawn from a study of blood T cell repertoires in COVID-19. Study summary: PBMCs, B-cell-depleted T cells, or T cells were the source of the cDNA or gDNA that made up the material.

During the 2 weeks before they entered the study, exposed participants had met someone with a PCR-confirmed or clinician-diagnosed COVID-19 case. The clonotype originates from a man aged 25-45 years who had been exposed to COVID-19. Sequenced input: PBMCs or T cells enriched from blood (not recorded which).

The CDR3 DNA reads TGTGCTAGTGGTTCCACGGGACAGGGCACAGATACGCAGTATTTT. As protein: CASGSTGQGTDTQYF. The rearrangement links TRBV12-5 to TRBJ2-3; 8 bases agree with TRBD1. Germline trimming cut 4 bases from V and 1 base from J; bases unmatched to any gene: 4. Per germline, CDR1 LGHNT and CDR2 FRNRAP. The CDR3 has 15 amino acids.